These 11 T cell receptor beta chains were all obtained from the same sample, sequenced in a study of cytomegalovirus exposure and HLA in healthy donors. It was with 60 Vbeta and 13 Jbeta primers that the PCR ran. Sequencing used immunoSEQ multiplex PCR; TCRdb keeps in-frame clones, though not all of them. The top ten clones hold 4.3% of a sample with 130,000 to 150,000 clones, less than 85% of them seen once. Sequences were obtained from PBMCs. All receptors derive from a man between 18 and 29 years old in good health and CMV-seropositive.

This clone was counted between two and nine times. The chain joins TRBV7-8 to TRBJ2-3, with D possibly being TRBD1 (5 bases). Looked up from germline, CDR1 is SGHVS and CDR2 is FQNEAQ. The germline V and J ends were trimmed by 5 bases and 1 base, with 13 bases remaining between them. This CDR3 contains 15 residues. CDR3 in amino acids: CASSQRQRGTDTQYF. Written as DNA, the CDR3 is TGTGCCAGCAGCCAGAGACAGAGAGGCACAGATACGCAGTATTTT.

The chain couples TRBV7-8 to TRBJ2-5, with D perhaps matching TRBD1 (5 bases). CDR1 is SGHVS, CDR2 FQNEAQ, per germline. V lost 5 bases to trimming and J lost 4 bases, with 11 bases between them. This CDR3 contains 13 residues. CDR3: CASSPRVGETQYF. DNA for the CDR3: TGTGCCAGCAGCCCCAGGGTAGGAGAGACCCAGTACTTC.

This sequence joins TRBV7-2 and TRBJ1-5; perhaps TRBD1 as D (6 bases). Per germline, CDR1 SGHTA and CDR2 FQGNSA. The V end lost 5 bases, the J end lost 1 base, and 18 bases lay between the germline ends. The CDR3 runs 17 residues. The CDR3 nucleotides are TGTGCCAGCAGCCCCGGGGGGCAGGCGTTGAGCAATCAGCCCCAGCATTTT. It translates to CASSPGGQALSNQPQHF.

The chain recombines TRBV2 with TRBJ2-3; unclear D gene. CDR1 SNHLY and CDR2 FYNNEI come from the germline V gene. CDR3 size: 13 residues. Trimming cost V 7 bases and J 3 bases, with 11 bases left between them. This chain's CDR3 is CASTHSWTDTQYF. In DNA form, the CDR3 reads TGTGCCAGCACACATTCTTGGACAGATACGCAGTATTTT.

The chain is built from TRBV4-1 and TRBJ2-1; 7 bases match TRBD2. Germline V lookup: CDR1 MGHRA, CDR2 YSYEKL. The length of the CDR3 is 16 residues. Germline trimming cut 1 base from V and 4 bases from J; bases unmatched to any gene: 7. In DNA form, the CDR3 reads TGCGCCAGCAGCCAAGGGGGGGGAACAGCATACAATGAGCAGTTCTTC. It translates to CASSQGGGTAYNEQFF.

This chain joins TRBV7-8 and TRBJ2-3; 7 positions match TRBD1. CDR3 size: 15 residues. The germline V gene encodes CDR1 SGHVS and CDR2 FQNEAQ. Germline trimming cut 3 bases from V and 1 base from J; bases unmatched to any gene: 4. CDR3 bases: TGTGCCAGCAGCTTTGACAGGGTTGGCACAGATACGCAGTATTTT. Protein product: CASSFDRVGTDTQYF.

This chain connects TRBV27 to TRBJ1-1, with D tentatively TRBD1 (6 bases). Trimming removed 0 bases at V and 4 bases at J, with 9 bases between. The germline gives CDR1 MNHEY, CDR2 SMNVEV (reference sequence). The CDR3 runs to 14 residues. DNA of the CDR3: TGTGCCAGCAGTTTATCGGACAGATCCACTGAAGCTTTCTTT. Translating it yields CASSLSDRSTEAFF.

This chain links TRBV19 with TRBJ1-2; no reliable D call. CDR1 is LNHDA and CDR2 is SQIVND in the germline V gene (reference sequence). Trimming took off 3 bases at V and 8 bases at J, with 10 bases between the two ends. The CDR3 totals 12 residues. The CDR3 here is CASSILFGGYTF. The CDR3, as DNA: TGTGCCAGTAGTATCCTATTCGGGGGCTACACCTTC.

The chain links TRBV28 to TRBJ2-2; possibly TRBD1 for D (6 bases). V dropped 4 bases and J dropped 1 base, with 10 bases sitting between them. The CDR3 sequence is 15 residues long. CDR1 and CDR2 from the germline V gene are MDHEN and SYDVKM. The CDR3 region is CASSSTGRNTGELFF. In nucleotides, the CDR3 is TGTGCCAGCAGTTCTACAGGGAGGAACACCGGGGAGCTGTTTTTT.

The gene calls are TRBV7-9 and TRBJ1-5; TRBD1 is a possible D gene (5 bases). The CDR3 consists of 14 residues. Germline values: CDR1 SEHNR, CDR2 FQNEAQ (reference sequence). V gave up 5 bases and J gave up 9 bases, with 17 bases separating them. CDR3 coding DNA: TGTGCCAGCAGCCCGGATGGACATAGGTTGCCCCAGCATTTT. It codes for CASSPDGHRLPQHF.

This chain uses TRBV7-3 with TRBJ2-5; the D gene is possibly TRBD2 (5 bases). Germline V gene sequence: CDR1 SGHTA, CDR2 FQGTGA. V gave up 4 bases and J gave up 5 bases, with 11 bases separating them. The CDR3 is made up of 13 amino acids. The CDR3 here is CASSSRGLETQYF. The CDR3 DNA sequence: TGTGCCAGCAGCTCGCGAGGACTGGAGACCCAGTACTTC.